The rows below give T cell receptor beta chains drawn from one sample of a study of regulatory T cells in long-lasting Graves disease. TCRdb re-analysed the multiplex PCR reads in MiXCR, keeping a single row per CDR3 protein. The data contain around 500,000 distinct CDR3 sequences, 12% of them seen just once; the ten biggest clones take up around 9.3%. The same data also contributed to another study, on T cells in Graves' hyperthyroidism and ophthalmopathy.

The specimen was peripheral blood mononuclear cells (PBMCs), collected at new diagnosis, from a patient treated with antithyroid drugs. These receptors all stem from a woman in her thirties with Graves disease. CDR3s include the opening cysteine and the closing phenylalanine or tryptophan.

CASSYDLGTSGTDTQYF	17	TRBV6-2/TRBV6-3	TRBJ2-3
CASSLAAREPSNTDTQYF	18	TRBV7-6	TRBJ2-3
CASSSTDHLTGFYGYTF	17	TRBV28	TRBJ1-2
CASSIGTSGHQETQYF	16	TRBV19	TRBJ2-5
CASSSMSRDSEAFF	14	TRBV5-1	TRBJ1-1
CASSETVAGGPDTQYF	16	TRBV7-3	TRBJ2-3
CASTPRTSGRNEQFF	15	TRBV12-3/TRBV12-4	TRBJ2-1
CASSLQTPGGTMNTEAFF	18	TRBV27	TRBJ1-1
CASSPPRLADYNEQFF	16	TRBV4-2	TRBJ2-1
CASSLHQLNYGYTF	14	TRBV7-2	TRBJ1-2
CAWSVGINYGYTF	13	TRBV30	TRBJ1-2
CASSGTKGRSTYNEQFF	17	TRBV10-1	TRBJ2-1
CASSGRGSGKTGELFF	16	TRBV12-3/TRBV12-4	TRBJ2-2
CATSRGLSQGAGELFF	16	TRBV15	TRBJ2-2
CASSLRLPAVYEQYF	15	TRBV11-2	TRBJ2-7
CASSSDRGSRNEQFF	15	TRBV7-2	TRBJ2-1
CASSSLGTGEREQFF	15	TRBV27	TRBJ2-1
CASSLIGRRNTEAFF	15	TRBV28	TRBJ1-1
CATSDPLSGGAGVNTGELFF	20	TRBV24-1	TRBJ2-2
CASSNAELSSYEQYF	15	TRBV11-2	TRBJ2-7
CSAKGQYNEQFF	12	TRBV20-1	TRBJ2-1
CASNYRGLLYEQYF	14	TRBV2	TRBJ2-7
CASSGSGIETQYF	13	TRBV2	TRBJ2-5
CSVLTSGTNTGELFF	15	TRBV29-1	TRBJ2-2
CASSSQISGRVDEQYF	16	TRBV28	TRBJ2-7
CASSFVPPQETQYF	14	TRBV28	TRBJ2-5
CASRPSGNYEQYF	13	TRBV6-1	TRBJ2-7
CASSKSEEQYF	11	TRBV5-8	TRBJ2-7
CASSPLTGIETQYF	14	TRBV7-8	TRBJ2-5
CASSFLPGENEQFF	14	TRBV5-5	TRBJ2-1
CASRDAGDSTDTQYF	15	TRBV7-9	TRBJ2-3
CASSPRGARSTEAFF	15	TRBV6-2/TRBV6-3	TRBJ1-1
CASSPQETPYF	11	TRBV6-8	TRBJ2-5
CASSLYRGGETQYF	14	TRBV27	TRBJ2-5
CASSPPEGTGGELFF	15	TRBV12-3/TRBV12-4	TRBJ2-2
CASSLRDTRFYGYTF	15	TRBV5-6	TRBJ1-2
CASSPEPGREPDTQYF	16	TRBV5-5	TRBJ2-3
CAGQRDYGYTF	11	TRBV30	TRBJ1-2
CASSLSFRDPTDTQYF	16	TRBV13	TRBJ2-3
CALYRETPYNEQFF	14	TRBV27	TRBJ2-1
CASSPITRTEAFF	13	TRBV7-7	TRBJ1-1
CASSPPPGNYEQYF	14	TRBV18	TRBJ2-7
CASSQGLALNNEQFF	15	TRBV6-2/TRBV6-3	TRBJ2-1
CVSSSDRVAEAFF	13	TRBV5-1	TRBJ1-1
CASSLKQETQYF	12	TRBV7-2	TRBJ2-5
CASGRTIKIQENTEAFF	17	TRBV7-9	TRBJ1-1
CASSRTSGSYEQYF	14	TRBV6-1	TRBJ2-7
CASSPRKVLAGLNEQYF	17	TRBV7-9	TRBJ2-7
CASRRPRLEGNSPLHF	16	TRBV6-1	TRBJ1-6
CASSLDRSYSPLHF	14	TRBV12-3/TRBV12-4	TRBJ1-6
CASSTRQGDGNTEAFF	16	TRBV28	TRBJ1-1